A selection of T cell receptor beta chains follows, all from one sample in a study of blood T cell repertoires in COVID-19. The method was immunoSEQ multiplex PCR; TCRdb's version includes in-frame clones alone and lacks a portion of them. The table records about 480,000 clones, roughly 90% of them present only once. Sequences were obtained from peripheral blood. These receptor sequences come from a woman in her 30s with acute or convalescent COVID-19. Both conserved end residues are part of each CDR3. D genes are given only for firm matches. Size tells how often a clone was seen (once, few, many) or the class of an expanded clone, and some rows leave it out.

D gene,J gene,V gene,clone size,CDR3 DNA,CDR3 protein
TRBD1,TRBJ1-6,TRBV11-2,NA,TGTGCCAGCAGCACCACAGGGGATAATTCACCCCTCCACTTT,CASSTTGDNSPLHF
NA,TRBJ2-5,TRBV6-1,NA,TGTGCCAGCAGTGAAGTCCGGTCCGGGGGGCGAAAACTTCAAGAGACCCAGTACTTC,CASSEVRSGGRKLQETQYF
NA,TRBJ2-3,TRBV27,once,TGTGCCAGCAGTTTATCGTGGAGAGGGGGAGGCACAGATACGCAGTATTTT,CASSLSWRGGGTDTQYF
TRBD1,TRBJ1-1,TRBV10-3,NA,TGTGCCATCATGACAGGGGGTGCCACTGAAGCTTTCTTT,CAIMTGGATEAFF
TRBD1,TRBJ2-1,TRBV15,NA,TGTGCCACCCTCAGGGGGCCATCCTACAATGAGCAGTTCTTC,CATLRGPSYNEQFF
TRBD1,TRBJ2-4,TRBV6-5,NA,TGTGCCAGCAGCCGGGGGACAGGGTGGAACATTCAGTACTTC,CASSRGTGWNIQYF
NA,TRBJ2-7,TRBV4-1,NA,TGCGCCAGCAGCCAAGCGGTGGTTAACAGGGTCTTCAACGAGCAGTACTTC,CASSQAVVNRVFNEQYF
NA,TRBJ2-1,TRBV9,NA,TGTGCCAGCAGCGGAAGTGCGAATGAGCAGTTCTTC,CASSGSANEQFF
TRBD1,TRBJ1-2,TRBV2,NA,TGTGCCAGCAGTGAAGGTGGACAGGGAGGTGGCTACACCTTC,CASSEGGQGGGYTF
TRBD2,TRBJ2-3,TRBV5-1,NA,TGCGCCAGCAGCCATCGGACTAGCGGGGCAGATACGCAGTATTTT,CASSHRTSGADTQYF
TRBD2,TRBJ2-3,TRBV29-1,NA,TGCAGCGTTGAAGGAGTAGCGGGGACCACTACAGATACGCAGTATTTT,CSVEGVAGTTTDTQYF
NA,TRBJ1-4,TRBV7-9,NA,TGTGCCAGCAGCTTATCTGCAACTAATGAAAAACTGTTTTTT,CASSLSATNEKLFF
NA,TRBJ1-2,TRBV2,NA,TGTGCCAGCAGCCGAGGGGGAGGGGCGTATGGCTACACCTTC,CASSRGGGAYGYTF
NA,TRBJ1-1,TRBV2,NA,TGTGCCAGCAATGGAGGGAGAACGATGAACACTGAAGCTTTCTTT,CASNGGRTMNTEAFF
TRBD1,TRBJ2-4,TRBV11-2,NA,TGTGCCAGCAGCTCATGGACAGGGCAAAACATTCAGTACTTC,CASSSWTGQNIQYF
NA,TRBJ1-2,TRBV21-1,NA,TGTGCCAGCAGCAAAAAGGACAGGAGGGCTTATGGCTACACCTTC,CASSKKDRRAYGYTF
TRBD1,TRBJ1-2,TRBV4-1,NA,TGCGCCAGCAGCCAGGGGACAGGGTCTAACTATGGCTACACCTTC,CASSQGTGSNYGYTF
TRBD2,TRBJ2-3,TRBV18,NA,TGTGCCAGCTCACTATCGACTAGCGGGGGGAGTGATACGCAGTATTTT,CASSLSTSGGSDTQYF
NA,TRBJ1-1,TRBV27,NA,TGTGCCAGCAGACGGGGACTCACTGAAGCTTTCTTT,CASRRGLTEAFF
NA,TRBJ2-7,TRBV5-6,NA,TGTGCCAGCAGCTTGGTGACAGGTTATCCCTACGAGCAGTACTTC,CASSLVTGYPYEQYF
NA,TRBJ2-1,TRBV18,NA,TGTGCCAGCTCAGTCTGGGCAGGGTATAACAATGAGCAGTTCTTC,CASSVWAGYNNEQFF
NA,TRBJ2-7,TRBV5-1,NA,TGCGCCAGCAGCTCTCTAACCTACGAGCAGTACTTC,CASSSLTYEQYF
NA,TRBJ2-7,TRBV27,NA,TGTGCCAGCAGTTGGGGCCACGGGCCCTACGAGCAGTACTTC,CASSWGHGPYEQYF
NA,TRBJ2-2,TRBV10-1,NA,TGCGCCAGCGCCCGAGTGAACACCGGGGAGCTGTTTTTT,CASARVNTGELFF
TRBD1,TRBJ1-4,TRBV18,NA,TGTGCCACGGAAACTGGGGACAGGGGAGAAAAACTGTTTTTT,CATETGDRGEKLFF
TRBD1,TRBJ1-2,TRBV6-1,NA,TGTGCCAGCAGTGAAGCCAGGACAGGGGCTAAAGGCTACACCTTC,CASSEARTGAKGYTF
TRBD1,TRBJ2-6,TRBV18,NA,TGTGCCAGCTCACCAAAACATGGGACAGGAACTGCCACTGGGGCCAACGTCCTGACTTTC,CASSPKHGTGTATGANVLTF
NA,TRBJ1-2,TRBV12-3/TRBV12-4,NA,TGTGCCAGCAGTCCTTACAGGGACTATGGCTACACCTTC,CASSPYRDYGYTF
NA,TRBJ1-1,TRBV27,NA,TGTGCCAGCAGAAAACAGGGAAATGAAGCTTTCTTT,CASRKQGNEAFF
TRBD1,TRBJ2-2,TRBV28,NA,TGTGCCAGCAGTCCTGGACAGGGACTCGGGACCGGGGAGCTGTTTTTT,CASSPGQGLGTGELFF
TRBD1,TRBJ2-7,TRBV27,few,TGTGCCAGCAGAAGCCGGGACAGTAGCGAGCAGTACTTC,CASRSRDSSEQYF